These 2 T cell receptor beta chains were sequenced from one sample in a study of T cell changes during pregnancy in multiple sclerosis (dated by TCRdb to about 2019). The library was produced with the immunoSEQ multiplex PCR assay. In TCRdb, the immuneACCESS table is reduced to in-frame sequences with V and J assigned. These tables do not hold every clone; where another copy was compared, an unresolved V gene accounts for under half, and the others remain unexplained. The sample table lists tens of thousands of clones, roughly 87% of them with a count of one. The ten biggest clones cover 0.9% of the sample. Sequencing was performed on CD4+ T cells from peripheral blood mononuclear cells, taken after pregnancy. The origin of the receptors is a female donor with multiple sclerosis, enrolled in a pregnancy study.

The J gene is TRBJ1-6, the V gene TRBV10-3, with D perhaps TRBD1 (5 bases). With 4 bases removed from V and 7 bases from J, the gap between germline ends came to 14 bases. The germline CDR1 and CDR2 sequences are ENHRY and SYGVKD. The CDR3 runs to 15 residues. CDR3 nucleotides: TGTGCCATCAGTGTGTCTGGCGGGGACAATTCACCCCTCCACTTT. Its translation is CAISVSGGDNSPLHF.

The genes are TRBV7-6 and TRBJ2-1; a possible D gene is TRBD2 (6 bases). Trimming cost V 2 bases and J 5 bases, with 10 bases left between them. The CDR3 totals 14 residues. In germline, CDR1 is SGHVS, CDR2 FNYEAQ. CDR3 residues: CASSLQAGHNEQFF. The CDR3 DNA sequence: TGTGCCAGCAGCTTACAAGCGGGCCACAATGAGCAGTTCTTC.